These T cell receptor beta chains were read from a single sample in a study of CXCR3-negative and CXCR3-positive naive CD8 T cells. TCRdb re-called the 5' RACE reads and catalogs CDR3 proteins one per entry, DNA excluded. The sample table includes about 4,700 distinct CDR3 sequences. The sequencing input was naive CXCR3+ CD8+ T cells from blood. The receptors were sampled from a human donor in good health. Some clones in this sample may be carry-over from other donors' samples. CDR3s include the opening cysteine and the closing phenylalanine or tryptophan. Only some rows state a clone size, as once, few, many or a class for expanded clones.

V	J	length	size	CDR3
TRBV4-1	TRBJ2-1	15	medium-sized	CASSLPGLGTGEQFF
TRBV7-9	TRBJ2-2	15	medium-sized	CASSSPQVPTGELFF
TRBV3-1	TRBJ2-1	15	.	CASSQIWTGLDEQFF
TRBV28	TRBJ2-7	15	.	CASSLTGLAGYEQYF
TRBV7-7	TRBJ2-7	14	.	CASSLGTGRYEQYF
TRBV27	TRBJ1-2	14	large	CASSPQAVHYGYTF
TRBV7-3	TRBJ2-1	15	.	CASSPDRGRNNEQFF
TRBV2	TRBJ2-3	18	.	CASKPQVRPTPSTDTQYF
TRBV4-1	TRBJ2-3	15	medium-sized	CASSQERGSEDTQYF
TRBV7-9	TRBJ2-4	13	.	CASSQAGLNIQYF
TRBV20-1	TRBJ1-1	14	medium-sized	CSASFLGGGTEAFF
TRBV7-9	TRBJ2-5	14	.	CASSLGRDQETQYF
TRBV7-9	TRBJ1-1	15	medium-sized	CASSSRQGVNTEAFF
TRBV20-1	TRBJ1-1	11	medium-sized	CSAWVSVGAFF
TRBV29-1	TRBJ1-3	14	medium-sized	CSVEGLFSGNTIYF
TRBV4-2	TRBJ1-2	13	medium-sized	CASSQGLGYGYTF
TRBV2	TRBJ2-1	15	.	CASSYSGRNYNEQFF
TRBV12-3/TRBV12-4	TRBJ2-5	13	medium-sized	CASSPMGQETQYF
TRBV6-5	TRBJ2-5	16	.	CASSYSWVGEGETQYF
TRBV5-5	TRBJ2-7	14	.	CASSPHGDSYEQYF
TRBV5-5	TRBJ2-5	16	.	CASSYPAEVPGETQYF
TRBV6-1	TRBJ2-1	15	.	CASSRGTSSYNEQFF
TRBV29-1	TRBJ2-5	12	.	CSGQQGSETQYF
TRBV13	TRBJ2-7	13	.	CASSKGSRYEQYF
TRBV2	TRBJ2-1	15	.	CASSEGTGAGNEQFF
TRBV29-1	TRBJ1-5	13	.	CSVEIRSGQPQHF
TRBV7-6	TRBJ2-3	14	.	CASSLAGDTDTQYF
TRBV5-1	TRBJ2-2	14	.	CASSTLWDPGELFF
TRBV29-1	TRBJ2-7	11	.	CSAEGAAEQYF
TRBV5-1	TRBJ2-2	14	medium-sized	CAITDLSSHGELFF
TRBV18	TRBJ2-6	20	.	CASSPSGRDRVFSGANVLTF
TRBV3-1	TRBJ2-5	14	medium-sized	CASSVGLSGETQYF
TRBV29-1	TRBJ1-1	13	medium-sized	CSVRTGRGTEAFF
TRBV29-1	TRBJ2-7	13	medium-sized	CSAADRGRYEQYF
TRBV4-1	TRBJ1-1	13	medium-sized	CASSRGQNTEAFF
TRBV29-1	TRBJ1-3	14	medium-sized	CSVVGDGSGNTIYF
TRBV29-1	TRBJ1-1	13	.	CSVGGQRVTEAFF
TRBV13	TRBJ2-7	16	medium-sized	CASSFGTSGGYYEQYF
TRBV12-3/TRBV12-4	TRBJ2-7	15	medium-sized	CASSFGAGRPYEQYF
TRBV12-3/TRBV12-4	TRBJ1-1	12	medium-sized	CASSPVRQGSFF
TRBV7-8	TRBJ2-1	14	medium-sized	CASSLAAGYNEQFF
TRBV11-2	TRBJ1-5	16	.	CASSLGPFGPRQPQHF
TRBV20-1	TRBJ2-7	12	medium-sized	CSARGLSYEQYF
TRBV28	TRBJ2-1	14	.	CASSLTGSGNEQSF
TRBV18	TRBJ2-7	18	medium-sized	CASSQKGVVGLSSYEQYF
TRBV6-5	TRBJ2-3	17	.	CASSPYAPDTNPDTQYF
TRBV3-1	TRBJ2-7	16	.	CASSQEPPHSSYEQYF
TRBV29-1	TRBJ2-7	12	medium-sized	CSVVQGTWEQYF
TRBV20-1	TRBJ1-1	15	.	CSARDINRVDTEDFF
TRBV24-1	TRBJ2-1	17	medium-sized	CATSVLSREGGDNEQFF
TRBV29-1	TRBJ2-1	15	medium-sized	CSAIPGLLHANEQFF
TRBV19	TRBJ1-1	12	.	CASLGMNTEAFF
TRBV5-1	TRBJ2-1	14	.	CASSLGSGHDEQFF
TRBV12-5	TRBJ2-5	17	medium-sized	CASGLLETSGPQETQYF